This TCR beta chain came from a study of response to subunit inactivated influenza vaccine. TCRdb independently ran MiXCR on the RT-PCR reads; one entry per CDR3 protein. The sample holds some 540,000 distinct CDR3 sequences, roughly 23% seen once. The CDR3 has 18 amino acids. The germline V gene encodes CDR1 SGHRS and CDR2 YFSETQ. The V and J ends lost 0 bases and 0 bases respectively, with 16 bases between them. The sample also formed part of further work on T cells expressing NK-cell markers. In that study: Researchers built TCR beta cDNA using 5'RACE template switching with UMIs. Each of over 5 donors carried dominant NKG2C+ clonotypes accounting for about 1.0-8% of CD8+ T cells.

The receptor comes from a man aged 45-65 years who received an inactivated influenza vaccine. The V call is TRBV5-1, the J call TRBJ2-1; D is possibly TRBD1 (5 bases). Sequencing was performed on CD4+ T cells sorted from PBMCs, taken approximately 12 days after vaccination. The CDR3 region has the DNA TGCGCCAGCAGCTTGGGACAGCTAACGTGGAGCTCCTACAATGAGCAGTTCTTC. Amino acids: CASSLGQLTWSSYNEQFF. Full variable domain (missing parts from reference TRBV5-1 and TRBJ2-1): KAGVTQTPRYLIKTRGQQVTLSCSPISGHRSVSWYQQTPGQGLQFLFEYFSETQRNKGNFPGRFSGRQFSNSRSEMNVSTLELGDSALYLCASSLGQLTWSSYNEQFFGPGTRLTVL.